This T cell receptor beta chain appears in the sequencing data of a study of neurological immune-mediated disorders. Study observations and caveats: Private repertoires in all groups were suggested, as expanded clones shared no CDR3 amino acid sequences across subjects.

One entry per CDR3 protein results from TCRdb running MiXCR on the 5' RACE reads. The repertoire holds tens of thousands of distinct CDR3 sequences, with 5.5% to 8% as singletons. Many counts were recorded for this clonotype. Its antigen is as yet unknown. Libraries from sorted cells used about 950,000 T cells (CD4+ or CD8+). The CDR3 extends over 12 amino acids. Trimming removed 6 bases at V and 1 base at J, with 6 bases between. CDR1 is SEHNR and CDR2 is FQNEAQ in the germline V gene (reference sequence). The chain has TRBV7-9 and TRBJ2-5; D is unclear. This receptor was identified in a man in his late teens or twenties in good health. The sample comprised CD8+ T cells from blood. In nucleotides, the CDR3 is TGTGCCAGCAGGGCAGTCCAAGAGACCCAGTACTTC. It yields the protein CASRAVQETQYF. The full variable domain, its missing parts supplied by reference TRBV7-9 and TRBJ2-5, is DTGVSQNPRHKITKRGQNVTFRCDPISEHNRLYWYRQTLGQGPEFLTYFQNEAQLEKSRLLSDRFSAERPKGSFSTLEIQRTEQGDSAMYLCASRAVQETQYFGPGTRLLVL.